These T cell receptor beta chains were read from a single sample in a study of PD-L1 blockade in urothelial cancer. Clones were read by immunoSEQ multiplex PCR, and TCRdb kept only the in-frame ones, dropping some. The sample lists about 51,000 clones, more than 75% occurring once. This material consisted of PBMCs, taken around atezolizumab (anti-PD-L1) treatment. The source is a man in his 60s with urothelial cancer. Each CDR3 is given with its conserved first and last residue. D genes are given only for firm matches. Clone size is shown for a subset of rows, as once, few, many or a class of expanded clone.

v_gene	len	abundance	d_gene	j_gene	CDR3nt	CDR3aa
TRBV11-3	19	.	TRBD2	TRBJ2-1	TGTGCCAGCAGCAGGGCCGGACTAGCGGGAGGGGCTTCCTACAATGAGCAGTTCTTC	CASSRAGLAGGASYNEQFF
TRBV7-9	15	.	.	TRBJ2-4	TGTGCCAGCAGCTTAAAAGGGAGCTCCAAAAACATTCAGTACTTC	CASSLKGSSKNIQYF
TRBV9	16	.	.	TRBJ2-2	TGTGCCAGCAGCGTAGGGGCTAGCTGGAACACCGGGGAGCTGTTTTTT	CASSVGASWNTGELFF
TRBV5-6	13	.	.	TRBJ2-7	TGTGCCAGCAGCCTCGACAGGTCTGGCGAGCAGTACTTC	CASSLDRSGEQYF
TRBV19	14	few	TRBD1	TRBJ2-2	TGTGCCAGCTGGACAGGTCGGGACACCGGGGAGCTGTTTTTT	CASWTGRDTGELFF
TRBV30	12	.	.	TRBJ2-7	TGTGCCTGGAGTGTACACGGGTACGAGCAGTACTTC	CAWSVHGYEQYF
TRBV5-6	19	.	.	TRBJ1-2	TGTGCCAGCAGCTTTGATTTTCCATCGGCGCTCAGAGGGAACTATGGCTACACCTTC	CASSFDFPSALRGNYGYTF
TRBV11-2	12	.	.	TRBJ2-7	TGTGCCAGCAGCTTAGGAGGGTATGGGCAGTACTTC	CASSLGGYGQYF
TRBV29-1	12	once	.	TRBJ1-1	TGCAGCCCCGAAGGGGCAGGTTCGCAAGCTTTCTTT	CSPEGAGSQAFF
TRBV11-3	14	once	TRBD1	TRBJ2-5	TGTGCCAGCAGCTCCGGGACAGAGGGGGAGACCCAGTACTTC	CASSSGTEGETQYF